A selection of T cell receptor beta chains follows, all from one sample in a study of response to subunit inactivated influenza vaccine. TCRdb ran MiXCR on the RT-PCR reads and lists one entry per CDR3 protein. This sample has roughly 780,000 distinct CDR3 sequences, with around 20% found just once. This material consisted of PBMCs from blood, taken roughly 5 days after vaccination. These receptors came from a man between 45 and 60 years old who received an inactivated influenza vaccine. The CDR3 runs from the conserved cysteine through the conserved F or W. A D gene is named only where the DNA matches it firmly. Clone size appears in some rows only: once, few, many, or a class for an expanded clone.

v_gene	j_gene	d_gene	abundance	CDR3nt	CDR3aa
TRBV4-2	TRBJ2-7	TRBD1	few	TGTGCCAGCAGCCAAGATTGGACAGGGGTGCGGCAGTACTTC	CASSQDWTGVRQYF
TRBV7-9	TRBJ2-1	NA	NA	TGTGCCAGCAGCTTAGATGCAGACTACAATGAGCAGTTCTTC	CASSLDADYNEQFF
TRBV7-2	TRBJ2-7	TRBD2	NA	TGTGCCAGCAGCTTACGTGGGAGGGCCGGCGAGCAGTACTTC	CASSLRGRAGEQYF
TRBV5-1	TRBJ2-1	NA	few	TGCGCCAGCAGCTTTCAAATTGGGACCGCGAATGAGCAGTTCTTC	CASSFQIGTANEQFF
TRBV10-3	TRBJ2-1	TRBD1	NA	TGTGCCATCACCGCCCGGAACGGACAGGGGAATGAGCAGTTCTTC	CAITARNGQGNEQFF
TRBV6-1	TRBJ1-2	NA	few	TGTGCCAGCAGCTTCTTGACAGGTTTCTATGGCTACACCTTC	CASSFLTGFYGYTF
TRBV29-1	TRBJ2-5	TRBD1	many	TGCAGCGTCGGGGGACAGGGCCAAGAGACCCAGTACTTC	CSVGGQGQETQYF
TRBV6-2/TRBV6-3	TRBJ2-7	TRBD1	few	TGTGCCAGCAGTACTGGGACAGCGAAACCCTACGAGCAGTACTTC	CASSTGTAKPYEQYF
TRBV7-9	TRBJ2-1	NA	NA	TGTGCCAGCAAGGAAACAGGGCTTGAGCAGTTCTTC	CASKETGLEQFF
TRBV5-6	TRBJ1-6	NA	few	TGTGCCAGCCGGGATCCTAATTCACCCCTCCACTTT	CASRDPNSPLHF
TRBV12-3/TRBV12-4	TRBJ1-5	TRBD1	NA	TGTGCCAGCAGTCAGACAGGGACCTTGAAGGCCCAGCATTTT	CASSQTGTLKAQHF
TRBV29-1	TRBJ1-1	NA	few	TGCAGCGTTGGGTCTGCAAACACTGAAGCTTTCTTT	CSVGSANTEAFF
TRBV11-2	TRBJ2-1	NA	NA	TGTACCAGCAGGAAGCCGGCGGGGCGAGGAAATGAGCAGTTCTTC	CTSRKPAGRGNEQFF
TRBV5-1	TRBJ2-3	NA	NA	TGCGCCAGCAGCTTGAGAGGAGGGGACAGCGGGTACAATACGCAGTATTTT	CASSLRGGDSGYNTQYF
TRBV20-1	TRBJ2-3	TRBD1	many	TGCAGTGCTAGAGATGATGACAGGGGCTATTCAGATACGCAGTATTTT	CSARDDDRGYSDTQYF
TRBV11-2	TRBJ2-7	NA	few	TGTGCCAGCTCGGACTACCAAGGGTGGGCCGACTACTACGAGCAGTACTTC	CASSDYQGWADYYEQYF
TRBV12-3/TRBV12-4	TRBJ1-3	NA	many	TGTGCCAGCAGCCCAGGGAGCTCTGGAAACACCATATATTTT	CASSPGSSGNTIYF
TRBV6-5	TRBJ2-2	NA	few	TGTGCCAGCAGTTACTCGTTAAGTGCCACCGGGGAGCTGTTTTTT	CASSYSLSATGELFF
TRBV4-3	TRBJ2-5	NA	few	TGCGCCAGCAGCCAAGGTGGACAGCTAGAAGAGACCCAGTACTTC	CASSQGGQLEETQYF
TRBV7-2	TRBJ2-1	NA	NA	TGTGCCAGTACACTGACCGGGACAACCTCCTACAATGAGCAGTTCTTC	CASTLTGTTSYNEQFF
TRBV12-3/TRBV12-4	TRBJ1-2	TRBD1	few	TGTGCCAGCAGTCCTTCTCTAGGGACAGGGGATGGCTACACCTTC	CASSPSLGTGDGYTF
TRBV4-2	TRBJ2-7	TRBD1	NA	TGTGCCATGGGCCCGGGGCCAGGGGGATACGAGCAGTACTTC	CAMGPGPGGYEQYF
TRBV5-1	TRBJ2-7	NA	many	TGCGCCAGCAGCTTGGCCGATGGGTGGGAGCAGTACTTC	CASSLADGWEQYF
TRBV7-3	TRBJ2-4	TRBD2	NA	TGTGCCAGCAGCCCCCCGATCGGGACTACCCGTAGCAAAAACATTCAGTACTTC	CASSPPIGTTRSKNIQYF
TRBV20-1	TRBJ2-2	NA	NA	TGCAGTGCTAGACTAACGGTCCACGGGGAGCTGTTTTTT	CSARLTVHGELFF
TRBV6-1	TRBJ1-2	NA	few	TGTGCCAGCAATAGAGGGGGATTAGGGTCCGACTATGGCTACACCTTC	CASNRGGLGSDYGYTF
TRBV4-3	TRBJ2-7	NA	NA	TGCGCCAGCAGCCAAAGCCCCCAAGCGGCCTACGAGCAGTACTTC	CASSQSPQAAYEQYF
TRBV6-2/TRBV6-3	TRBJ1-3	NA	NA	TGTGCCAGCAGTTACTCCGACAGGCGTCCAGGCCTCTCTGGAAACACCATATATTTT	CASSYSDRRPGLSGNTIYF
TRBV7-9	TRBJ2-5	NA	few	TGTGCCAGCAGCTTAATCCCAGAGACCCAGTACTTC	CASSLIPETQYF
TRBV29-1	TRBJ1-2	TRBD1	many	TGCAGCGTTCTAGTCGTGACAGGGGGTAGCTACACCTTC	CSVLVVTGGSYTF
TRBV4-3	TRBJ2-3	NA	few	TGCGCCAGCAGCCGAAGAGGGGACACACGGGTCACAGATACGCAGTATTTT	CASSRRGDTRVTDTQYF
TRBV28	TRBJ2-7	TRBD1	NA	TGTGCCACCACAGGGGAAGGGTACGAGCAGTACTTC	CATTGEGYEQYF
TRBV19	TRBJ1-2	NA	few	TGTGCCAGTAGGACGGACAGTCTTAGCGGGGGCTACACCTTC	CASRTDSLSGGYTF
TRBV28	TRBJ2-7	NA	few	TGTGCCAGCAGTTTACTAGACCCAAAACATGAGCAGTACTTC	CASSLLDPKHEQYF
TRBV11-2	TRBJ2-7	NA	few	TGTGCCAGCAGCTTCTTCGCCTACGAGCAGTACTTC	CASSFFAYEQYF
TRBV27	TRBJ2-1	TRBD2	NA	TGTGCCAGCACAAATATTGGGGGGGTTAACAATGAGCAGTTCTTC	CASTNIGGVNNEQFF
TRBV6-1	TRBJ2-5	NA	NA	TGTGCCAGCAGTGACATTGTCTACGGGGAGACCCAGTACTTC	CASSDIVYGETQYF
TRBV12-3/TRBV12-4	TRBJ2-1	NA	many	TGTGCCAGCAGTCGGGGGATCAATGAGCAGTTCTTC	CASSRGINEQFF
TRBV4-3	TRBJ2-7	NA	few	TGCGCCAGCAGCCCGAGGACTGGGATCGAGCAGTACTTC	CASSPRTGIEQYF
TRBV5-1	TRBJ2-1	NA	NA	TGCGCCAGCAGCTTGGCCGACATAATCTCCTACAATGAGCAGTTCTTC	CASSLADIISYNEQFF
TRBV7-2	TRBJ2-5	NA	NA	TGTGCCAGCAGCTTCTCATACCGGTACCAAGAGACCCAGTACTTC	CASSFSYRYQETQYF
TRBV20-1	TRBJ2-7	TRBD1	NA	TGCAGTGCTGGGGGACAGGGGGCGAAGGAGCAGTACTTC	CSAGGQGAKEQYF
TRBV4-2	TRBJ2-2	TRBD2	NA	TGTGCCAGCAGCCAAGAAGTACGGGAGGGGTCCGGGGAGCTGTTTTTT	CASSQEVREGSGELFF
TRBV4-1	TRBJ2-1	TRBD1	NA	TGCGCCAGCAGCCTACAGGGGGCTTGGGCTAATGAGCAGTTCTTC	CASSLQGAWANEQFF